This T cell receptor (beta chain) was captured by sequencing in a study of shared clonotypes between healthy human individuals. Measured with immunoSEQ multiplex PCR; TCRdb has only the in-frame clones, and not every one. The sample has a few million clones, roughly nine tenths seen once; the top ten hold 0.11% to 0.15%. Germline V CDR1 and CDR2: SNHLY, FYNNEI. This CDR3 has 14 residues. Trimming took off 6 bases at V and 4 bases at J, with 12 bases between the two ends. The V and J genes are TRBV2 and TRBJ2-2; no reliable D call. The clonotype comes from a man in his late teens or twenties in good health. Sequencing input: naive CD4+ T cells sorted from blood. Subset given: CD45RA+ positively selected. CDR3 sequence reads: CASSLAQSTGELFF. The CDR3, as DNA: TGTGCCAGCAGCCTCGCACAGAGCACCGGGGAGCTGTTTTTT. The complete variable domain, with remaining parts taken from reference TRBV2 and TRBJ2-2, reads EPEVTQTPSHQVTQMGQEVILRCVPISNHLYFYWYRQILGQKVEFLVSFYNNEISEKSEIFDDQFSVERPDGSNFTLKIRSTKLEDSAMYFCASSLAQSTGELFFGEGSRLTVL.